The source of this T cell receptor (beta chain) is a study of CD8 T cells in Susac syndrome. Sequencing of TCR beta was performed on blood CD8+ and CD4+ T cells. Negative isolation was used for CD8+ and CD4+ T cells and FACS enrichment for TEMRA cells. The study's findings and limits: The study recognized that its TCR sequencing and HLA analysis covered a relatively small number of individuals.

V was pared by 5 bases and J by 6 bases, with 14 bases between. Germline lookup yields CDR1 LGHDT and CDR2 YNNKEL (reference sequence). CDR3 length equals 13 residues. A word on this clonotype: Its antigen is not identified.

RNA was extracted with the RNeasy kit, and a quantity of about 0.45 to 1 ug was reverse transcribed using random hexamers. TCR beta CDR3 was amplified by immunoSEQ multiplex PCR. This amplification extended across 54 Vbeta and 13 Jbeta segments. TCRdb reprocessed the immunoSEQ multiplex PCR reads via MiXCR and lists one record per CDR3 protein. This table has 200,000 to 250,000 distinct CDR3 sequences, 95% appearing once. Sequencing was carried out using CD4+ T cells from PBMCs. The V gene is TRBV3-1, the J gene TRBJ2-7; perhaps TRBD1 as D (6 bases). The receptor comes from a human donor with multiple sclerosis. The CDR3 nucleotides read TGTGCCAGCAGCTCTATACAGGGCTCCGAGCAGTACTTC. Its translation: CASSSIQGSEQYF.